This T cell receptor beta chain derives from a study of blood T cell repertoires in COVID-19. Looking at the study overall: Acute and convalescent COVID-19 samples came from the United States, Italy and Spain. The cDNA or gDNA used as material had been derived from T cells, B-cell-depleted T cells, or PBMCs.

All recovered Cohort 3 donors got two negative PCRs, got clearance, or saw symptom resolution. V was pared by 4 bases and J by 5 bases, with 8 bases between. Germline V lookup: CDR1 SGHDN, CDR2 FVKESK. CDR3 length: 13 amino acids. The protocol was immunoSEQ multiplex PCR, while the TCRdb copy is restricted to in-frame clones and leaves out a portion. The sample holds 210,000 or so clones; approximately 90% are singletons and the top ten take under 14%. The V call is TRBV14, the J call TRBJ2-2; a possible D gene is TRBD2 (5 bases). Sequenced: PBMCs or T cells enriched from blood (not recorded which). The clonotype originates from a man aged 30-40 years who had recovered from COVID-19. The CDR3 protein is CASSPDWTGELFF. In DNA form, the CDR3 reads TGTGCCAGCAGCCCGGACTGGACCGGGGAGCTGTTTTTT.